These 10 T cell receptor beta chains originate from one sample sequenced in a study of blood T cells in healthy people across ages. A second PCR, run for about 7 to 11 cycles, used a sample-barcoded 5' primer plus a J-beta primer mix. TCRdb reprocessed the 5' RACE reads with MiXCR, giving one entry per CDR3 protein. This sample has 1.5 million to 2 million distinct CDR3 sequences; roughly 50% occur once, and the top ten carry roughly 2%. Material: blood. The receptor set was obtained from a woman aged 40 to 50 in good health.

This clonotype was found a few times. The junction does not match germline at one end; this may be a read error. The genes are TRBV6-5 and TRBJ2-5, with 8 bases fitting TRBD2. Germline CDR1 MNHEY, CDR2 SVGAGI. This CDR3 is 17 amino acids long. CDR3 sequence (DNA): TGTGCCGGCAGTTATGGATCCGGGGGGGCCTTTGGAGAGACCCAGTACTTC. This translates into CAGSYGSGGAFGETQYF.

The rearrangement uses TRBV20-1 and TRBJ2-7; 7 bases fit TRBD2. The V gene end was trimmed by 3 bases and the J gene end by 0 bases; junction bases not matched to a gene: 14. Germline CDR1 DFQATT, CDR2 SNEGSKA (reference sequence). The CDR3 length is 17 residues. This CDR3 reads CSASWASGGGLSYEQYF. CDR3 nucleotide sequence: TGCAGTGCTAGCTGGGCTAGCGGAGGCGGGCTCTCCTACGAGCAGTACTTC.

The V and J genes are TRBV12-3 or TRBV12-4 and TRBJ1-1; TRBD1 matches at 7 bases. Trimming cost V 5 bases and J 5 bases; bases outside gene matches: 2. There are 12 residues in the CDR3. CDR3 DNA sequence: TGTGCCAGCAGTGTACAGGGGACTGAAGCTTTCTTT. It specifies CASSVQGTEAFF.

This clonotype was picked up a small number of times. The chain uses TRBV6-5 and TRBJ2-1, with unresolved D. V lost 1 base and J 8 bases, leaving 9 bases between the germline ends. The CDR3 length is 13 residues. CDR1 and CDR2 (germline): MNHEY, SVGAGI. The CDR3 spells CASSYWGGDEQFF. CDR3 DNA: TGTGCCAGCAGTTACTGGGGTGGGGATGAGCAGTTCTTC.

This chain's CDR3 is CSVGGMAGHYGYTF. CDR3 DNA sequence: TGCAGCGTTGGGGGCATGGCAGGGCACTATGGCTACACCTTC. This chain connects TRBV29-1 to TRBJ1-2, with TRBD1 as a possible D gene (5 bases). V lost 4 bases and J 3 bases, leaving 15 bases between the germline ends. Germline V gives CDR1 SQVTM, CDR2 ANQGSEA. The CDR3 runs to 14 residues.

This rearrangement joins TRBV2 to TRBJ2-1, with D perhaps TRBD2 (6 bases). V was shortened by 6 bases and J by 6 bases, with 18 bases between the two germline ends. The length of the CDR3 is 15 residues. Germline CDR1 SNHLY, CDR2 FYNNEI. The CDR3: CASSRTRGQGNEQFF. In DNA form, the CDR3 reads TGTGCCAGCAGCAGAACGCGGGGTCAAGGCAATGAGCAGTTCTTC.

This chain uses TRBV11-2 with TRBJ2-7, with a weak D call TRBD2 (5 bases). V was pared by 4 bases and J by 3 bases, with 13 bases between. CDR1 and CDR2 (germline): SGHAT, FQNNGV. This CDR3 region has 14 residues. Here the CDR3 reads CASSSDPTIYEQYF. The CDR3, as DNA: TGTGCCAGCAGCTCAGACCCGACTATCTACGAGCAGTACTTC.

This chain connects TRBV20-1 to TRBJ2-3; weak D call: TRBD2 (5 bases). The CDR3 covers 12 residues. Trimming took 6 bases from V and 5 from J, leaving 12 bases between them. Per germline, CDR1 DFQATT and CDR2 SNEGSKA (reference sequence). This CDR3 is CSALEYEDTQYF. Written as DNA, the CDR3 is TGCAGTGCACTAGAGTATGAAGATACGCAGTATTTT.

The rearrangement uses TRBV3-1 and TRBJ2-7; 7 bases are shared with TRBD1. Germline V gene lookup returns CDR1 LGHDT and CDR2 YNNKEL (reference sequence). This CDR3 has 15 residues. V lost 6 bases, J lost 1 base, and 9 bases stayed unmatched. In DNA, the CDR3 is TGTGCCAGCAGGCGAGGACAGGATTCATCCTACGAGCAGTACTTC. It encodes CASRRGQDSSYEQYF.

The chain carries TRBV28 and TRBJ1-1; 7 nucleotides match TRBD1. The CDR3 is 15 amino acids. CDR1 MDHEN and CDR2 SYDVKM come from the germline V gene. The V and J ends lost 5 bases and 2 bases, in that order; junction bases with no gene match: 8. CDR3 nucleotides: TGTGCCAGCAGTGCAACAGGGGACCCTAACACTGAAGCTTTCTTT. Its translation is CASSATGDPNTEAFF.